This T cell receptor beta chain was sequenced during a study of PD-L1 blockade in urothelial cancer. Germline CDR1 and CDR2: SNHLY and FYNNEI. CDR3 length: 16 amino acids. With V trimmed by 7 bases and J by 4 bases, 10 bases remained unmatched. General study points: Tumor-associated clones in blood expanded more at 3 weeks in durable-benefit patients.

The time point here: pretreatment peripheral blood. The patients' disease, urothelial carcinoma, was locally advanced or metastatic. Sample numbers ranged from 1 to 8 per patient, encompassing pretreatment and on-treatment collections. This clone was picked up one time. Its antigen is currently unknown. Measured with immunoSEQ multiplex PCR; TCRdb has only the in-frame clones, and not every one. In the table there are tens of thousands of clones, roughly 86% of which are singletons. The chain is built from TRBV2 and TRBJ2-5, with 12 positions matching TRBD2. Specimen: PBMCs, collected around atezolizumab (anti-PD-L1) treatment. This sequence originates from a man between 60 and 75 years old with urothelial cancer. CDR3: CASKPSGGAFGETQYF. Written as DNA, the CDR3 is TGTGCCAGCAAGCCTAGCGGGGGGGCCTTTGGAGAGACCCAGTACTTC.